Listed here are 10 T cell receptor beta chains from one sample, sequenced in a study of blood T cell repertoires in COVID-19. Sequenced by immunoSEQ multiplex PCR; TCRdb stores in-frame clones only, minus some. The sample has a few hundred thousand clones; around 88% are singletons. The sequenced sample consisted of peripheral blood. These receptors were collected from a woman in her 70s with COVID-19, enrolled during active disease.

This clone appeared a single time. The rearrangement links TRBV24-1 to TRBJ1-2; D is unresolved. Trimming cost V 3 bases and J 8 bases, with 21 bases left between them. This CDR3 has 16 residues. CDR1 is KGHDR and CDR2 is SFDVKD in the germline V gene. For the CDR3, the DNA is TGTGCCACCAGTGATGCTTGGGCGATAACCGGAGGCGGCTACACCTTC. It encodes CATSDAWAITGGGYTF.

In this sample, this clone turned up a few times. The gene calls are TRBV7-8 and TRBJ1-2, with D tentatively TRBD1 (6 bases). V was pared by 4 bases and J by 4 bases, with 16 bases between. CDR3 length: 15 amino acids. Germline assignment: CDR1 SGHVS and CDR2 FQNEAQ. CDR3 sequence (DNA): TGTGCCAGCAGCTCGGACAGCCCCCTGAGCTATGGCTACACCTTC. Residues: CASSSDSPLSYGYTF.

This rearrangement joins TRBV5-6 to TRBJ1-4, with 8 bases aligning to TRBD1. Germline V CDR1 and CDR2: SGHDT, YYEEEE. Unmatched junction bases numbered 12, after V lost 4 bases and J lost 10 bases. The CDR3 consists of 15 residues. DNA for the CDR3: TGTGCCAGCAGCCATAGAGGACAGGGTAGGGGAAAACTGTTTTTT. This gives the protein CASSHRGQGRGKLFF.

Only a few counts were recorded for this clone. This rearrangement joins TRBV10-1 to TRBJ1-1; D may be TRBD1 (5 bases). The CDR3 loop spans 13 amino acids. V was trimmed by 6 bases and J by 3 bases, leaving 11 bases between them. CDR1 and CDR2 from the germline V gene are WNHNN and SYGVQD (reference sequence). Written as DNA, the CDR3 is TGCGCCAGCAGCTTAGACAGACACACTGAAGCTTTCTTT. It codes for CASSLDRHTEAFF.

The rearrangement joins TRBV4-3 to TRBJ1-2; 7 nucleotides align to TRBD1. Germline V lookup: CDR1 LGHNA, CDR2 YSLEER. With 0 bases clipped from V and 5 bases from J, the junction kept 6 bases outside the gene matches. This CDR3 has 15 amino acids. The CDR3 loop is CASSQDLDRVYGYTF. CDR3 in DNA: TGCGCCAGCAGCCAAGATCTCGACAGGGTGTATGGCTACACCTTC.

The V call is TRBV6-5, the J call TRBJ2-2; 11 nucleotides align to TRBD1. Trimming at V came to 6 bases and at J to 6 bases, leaving 6 bases not matched to a gene. This CDR3 region has 15 residues. Per germline, CDR1 MNHEY and CDR2 SVGAGI. DNA for the CDR3: TGTGCCAGCAGCAGGGACAGGGGGTCAGCCGGGGAGCTGTTTTTT. This translates into CASSRDRGSAGELFF.

The rearrangement joins TRBV6-5 to TRBJ1-1, with D unresolved. The germline V gene has CDR1 MNHEY and CDR2 SVGAGI. The CDR3 has 10 residues. V was trimmed by 6 bases and J by 7 bases, leaving 6 bases between them. The DNA for the CDR3 is TGTGCCAGCAGGAGGAGTGAAGCTTTCTTT. Encoded protein: CASRRSEAFF.

The rearrangement uses TRBV6-2 or TRBV6-3 and TRBJ2-7; 10 bases fit TRBD1. The length of the CDR3 is 17 residues. V lost 6 bases to trimming and J lost 6 bases; unmatched junction nucleotides: 17. Germline V gives CDR1 MNHEY, CDR2 SVGEGT. CDR3 DNA sequence: TGTGCCAGCAGCGACGTATCTCTCCGGGACAGGGGTAGCGAGCAGTACTTC. The encoded protein is CASSDVSLRDRGSEQYF.

This chain links TRBV2 with TRBJ1-2; the D gene is possibly TRBD1 (5 bases). Germline loops: CDR1 SNHLY, CDR2 FYNNEI. The V end was cut by 8 bases, the J end by 5 bases, with 18 bases between. The CDR3 consists of 14 residues. CDR3 in DNA: TGTGCCAGCTCTGGGACTCACACCTCTTATGGCTACACCTTC. This translates into CASSGTHTSYGYTF. Filled out from reference TRBV2 and TRBJ1-2, the complete variable domain reads EPEVTQTPSHQVTQMGQEVILRCVPISNHLYFYWYRQILGQKVEFLVSFYNNEISEKSEIFDDQFSVERPDGSNFTLKIRSTKLEDSAMYFCASSGTHTSYGYTFGSGTRLTVV.

This chain connects TRBV19 to TRBJ1-1; a possible D gene is TRBD1 (5 bases). V was clipped by 6 bases and J by 3 bases, with 20 bases between them. The CDR3 consists of 16 residues. Looked up from germline, CDR1 is LNHDA and CDR2 is SQIVND (reference sequence). The CDR3 sequence is CASSREWSGMDTEAFF. In DNA form, the CDR3 reads TGTGCCAGTAGCCGAGAGTGGTCAGGGATGGACACTGAAGCTTTCTTT.